This record covers a single TCR beta chain. The protocol was immunoSEQ multiplex PCR, while the TCRdb copy is restricted to in-frame clones and leaves out a portion. Of tens of thousands of clones listed, approximately 82% are singletons. This CDR3 is 16 amino acids long. V was pared by 4 bases and J by 5 bases, with 10 bases of the junction left unmatched. From germline, CDR1 is KGHSH and CDR2 LQKENI. The data were obtained in a study of OX40 agonist ivuxolimab in advanced cancers. Study details: Of mixed ages from about 23 to 90 and averaging about 60 years, the group was approximately 84% male. Of the participants, more than 35% had some prior anti-PD-1, anti-PD-L1 or anti-CTLA-4 therapy, which was allowed.

The starting material was CD4+ or CD8+ T cells sorted from blood, obtained in a trial of the OX40 agonist ivuxolimab. The TCR sequence derives from an adult with an advanced solid tumor such as melanoma, head and neck, liver or kidney cancer. The gene calls are TRBV18 and TRBJ1-4, with TRBD1 identical over 7 bases. In nucleotides, the CDR3 is TGTGCCAGCTCACGAAGACAGGGAAGGTCCAATGAAAAACTGTTTTTT. Protein product: CASSRRQGRSNEKLFF.